This T cell receptor (beta chain) derives from a study of identical twins. Overall study results and limits: Cord blood beta clonotypes present at high abundance carried fewer insertions; no such pattern appeared in memory repertoires. Some out-of-frame alpha sequences were shared by twins, and these showed excess low generation probability. Models underestimated TCR alpha sharing (out-of-frame) in monozygotic twins.

TCRdb reprocessed the 5' RACE reads via MiXCR and lists one record per CDR3 protein. In the table there are approximately 600,000 distinct CDR3 sequences, roughly 9.5% of which are singletons. This clonotype was seen at least ten times. Its antigen remains unknown. The junction departs from the called germline gene at one end, perhaps through a read error. This CDR3 contains 16 residues. Germline loops: CDR1 SEHNR, CDR2 FQNEAQ (reference sequence). The same sample was also used in a study of yellow fever vaccine responses in identical twins.

This TCR derives from a woman in her late teens or twenties in good health. Sequencing was carried out using PBMCs. The V and J genes are TRBV7-9 and TRBJ2-3, with 8 bases identical to TRBD2. In DNA, the CDR3 is TGTGCCAGCAGCCCCGGGACTAGGATCAGCACGGATACGCAGTATTTT. This translates into CASSPGTRISTDTQYF.